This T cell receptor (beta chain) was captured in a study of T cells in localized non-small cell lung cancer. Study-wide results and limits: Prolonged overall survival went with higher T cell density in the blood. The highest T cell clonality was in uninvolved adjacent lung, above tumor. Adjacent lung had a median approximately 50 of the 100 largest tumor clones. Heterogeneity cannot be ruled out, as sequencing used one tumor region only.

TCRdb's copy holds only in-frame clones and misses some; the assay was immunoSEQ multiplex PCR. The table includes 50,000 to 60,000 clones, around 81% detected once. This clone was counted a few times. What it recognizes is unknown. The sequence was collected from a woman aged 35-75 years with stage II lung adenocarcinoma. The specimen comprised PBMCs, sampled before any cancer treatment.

The CDR3 DNA is TGTGCCAGCAGCTTAGCGGGGACACACTACACTGAAGCTTTCTTT. As protein: CASSLAGTHYTEAFF. The V and J genes are TRBV7-6 and TRBJ1-1; perhaps TRBD1 as D (6 bases). Germline lookup yields CDR1 SGHVS and CDR2 FNYEAQ. V was shortened by 0 bases and J by 3 bases, with 11 bases between the two germline ends. The CDR3 contains 15 residues.